These 20 T cell receptor beta chains originate from one sample sequenced in a study of T cells in Graves' hyperthyroidism and ophthalmopathy. RNA transcripts yielded amplified TCR beta CDR3 regions. HTBI primers were employed in a first-round RT-PCR of the TCR CDR3. TCRdb ran MiXCR on the multiplex PCR reads and lists one entry per CDR3 protein. The repertoire holds around 56,000 distinct CDR3 sequences, with under 70% as singletons. Sequenced: blood. These receptors were collected from a woman aged 60-75 years with Graves' ophthalmopathy.

This clonotype was recorded at least ten times. The genes are TRBV4-1 and TRBJ2-2; D possibly corresponds to TRBD2 (6 bases). The germline V gene has CDR1 MGHRA and CDR2 YSYEKL. The CDR3 is 17 amino acids. V lost 1 base to trimming and J lost 2 bases, with 14 bases between them. CDR3 bases: TGCGCCAGCAGCCAAGCATGGGGGGTTCTTAACACCGGGGAGCTGTTTTTT. Its translation is CASSQAWGVLNTGELFF.

This chain links TRBV9 with TRBJ2-5; unclear D gene. Germline values: CDR1 SGDLS, CDR2 YYNGEE. This CDR3 has 14 amino acids. Trimming left V 0 bases short and J 4 bases short, with 10 bases between. CDR3 protein: CASSVGSQRETQYF. Written as DNA, the CDR3 is TGTGCCAGCAGCGTAGGGAGCCAGAGAGAGACCCAGTACTTC.

The chain has TRBV5-1 and TRBJ2-7; no firm D call. This CDR3 region has 13 residues. Trimming took 0 bases from V and 1 from J, leaving 5 bases between them. Germline-derived CDR1 and CDR2 are SGHRS and YFSETQ. The CDR3: CASSLARSYEQYF. The DNA for the CDR3 is TGCGCCAGCAGCTTGGCCAGATCCTACGAGCAGTACTTC.

CDR3 region: CSVGTGELNGYTF. CDR3 DNA: TGCAGCGTTGGTACGGGGGAACTGAATGGCTACACCTTC. The chain links TRBV29-1 to TRBJ1-2; D perhaps matches TRBD1 (5 bases). Germline V CDR1 and CDR2: SQVTM, ANQGSEA. The ends were cut back, 4 bases at V and 6 bases at J, with 15 bases in the middle. CDR3 size: 13 residues. Filled out from reference TRBV29-1 and TRBJ1-2, the complete variable domain reads SAVISQKPSRDICQRGTSLTIQCQVDSQVTMMFWYRQQPGQSLTLIATANQGSEATYESGFVIDKFPISRPNLTFSTLTVSNMSPEDSSIYLCSVGTGELNGYTFGSGTRLTVV.

This clonotype was recorded many times. This may stem from a read error, because a much larger clone lies one nucleotide away. CDR3 amino acids: CAGRADRGNEKLFF. CDR3 DNA sequence: TGTGCCGGCAGAGCGGACAGGGGTAATGAAAAACTGTTTTTT. The gene calls are TRBV6-5 and TRBJ1-4; 9 bases are a match to TRBD1. The CDR3 sequence is 14 residues long. Looked up from germline, CDR1 is MNHEY and CDR2 is SVGAGI.

The chain carries TRBV5-4 and TRBJ1-2; perhaps TRBD1 as D (6 bases). V was cut by 1 base and J by 2 bases, with 15 bases left in between. Germline V gives CDR1 SGHNT, CDR2 YYREEE (reference sequence). There are 16 residues in the CDR3. In DNA, the CDR3 is TGTGCCAGCAGCTTGTCTCCAGGGGTTTCCAACTATGGCTACACCTTC. This encodes CASSLSPGVSNYGYTF.

In its sample, this clonotype was seen many times. The chain links TRBV6-1 to TRBJ2-2, with TRBD2 identical over 8 bases. Unmatched junction bases numbered 8, after V lost 7 bases and J lost 4 bases. The CDR3 consists of 15 residues. CDR1 and CDR2 (germline): MNHNS, SASEGT. The chain's CDR3 is CASNQRGTGTGELFF. The CDR3 DNA reads TGTGCCAGCAACCAGCGGGGGACGGGCACCGGGGAGCTGTTTTTT.

This clonotype appeared many times. V gene TRBV20-1 combines with J gene TRBJ1-2, with D possibly being TRBD1 (6 bases). V was clipped by 2 bases and J by 0 bases, with 13 bases between them. CDR3 length: 15 amino acids. Germline V gives CDR1 DFQATT, CDR2 SNEGSKA (reference sequence). CDR3 nucleotide sequence: TGCAGTGCTAGATGGGGGGGCGGAGCTAACTATGGCTACACCTTC. This codes for CSARWGGGANYGYTF.

In this sample, this clonotype turned up many times. Possible read error: a much larger clone is one base away. This sequence joins TRBV29-1 and TRBJ2-1; TRBD2 matches at 9 bases. V gave up 4 bases and J gave up 6 bases; unmatched junction bases: 7. The CDR3 consists of 14 residues. Germline V gives CDR1 SQVTM, CDR2 ANQGSEA. The chain's CDR3 is CSVGSSGGSNEQFF. The CDR3 region has the DNA TGCAGCGTTGGGAGTAGCGGGGGCAGCAATGAGCAGTTCTTC.

This chain connects TRBV3-2 to TRBJ2-2; the table's D call, TRBD1, has no DNA check behind it. TRBV3-2 is marked as a pseudogene. The CDR3 is 15 residues long. CDR3 DNA: TGTGCCAGCAGCCAAGGGTACGGGCGGCCCGGGGAGCTGTTTTTT. Its protein is CASSQGYGRPGELFF.

This chain uses TRBV5-1 with TRBJ2-1; 11 positions match TRBD2. Germline V gives CDR1 SGHRS, CDR2 YFSETQ. The J segment lost 9 bases and the V segment lost 6 bases, leaving 8 bases of the junction unmatched. The CDR3 has 14 residues. The CDR3 DNA reads TGCGCCAGCAAAGGGACTAGCGGAGGGGTTGAGCAGTTCTTC. Encoded protein: CASKGTSGGVEQFF.

The rearrangement links TRBV20-1 to TRBJ1-5; D is unresolved. This CDR3 has 13 residues. The germline V gene encodes CDR1 DFQATT and CDR2 SNEGSKA (reference sequence). The V and J ends lost 0 bases and 13 bases respectively, with 16 bases between them. The CDR3 DNA is TGCAGTGCTAGAGAACAGAGCACTGATGCACAGCATTTT. It encodes CSAREQSTDAQHF.

The chain recombines TRBV20-1 with TRBJ2-5; 14 bases are shared with TRBD2. The germline CDR1 and CDR2 sequences are DFQATT and SNEGSKA (reference sequence). V trimming: 7 bases; J trimming: 7 bases; junction bases outside the gene matches: 11. This CDR3 has 15 residues. The CDR3 DNA reads TGCAGTGTCCTGACTAGCGGGAGGGCCGATGGGACCCAGTACTTC. Residues: CSVLTSGRADGTQYF.

The CDR3 protein is CASSGAIQGDYEQYF. For the CDR3, the DNA is TGCGCCAGCAGTGGGGCAATTCAGGGGGACTACGAGCAGTACTTC. J is TRBJ2-7 and V is TRBV10-2, with 7 bases fitting TRBD1. The trim removed 4 bases at V and 3 bases at J, leaving 9 bases unmatched. Germline V CDR1 and CDR2: WSHSY, SAAADI. There are 15 residues in the CDR3.

This chain uses TRBV2 with TRBJ1-4, with 10 nucleotides matching TRBD1. The junction had 6 bases not matched to a gene; V was cut back by 7 bases and J by 7 bases. This CDR3 has 14 residues. From germline, CDR1 is SNHLY and CDR2 FYNNEI. In DNA form, the CDR3 reads TGTGCCAGCAAGGGACAGGGGACGAGTGAAAAACTGTTTTTT. Protein sequence: CASKGQGTSEKLFF. Combining the CDR3 with reference TRBV2 and TRBJ1-4 gives the whole variable domain EPEVTQTPSHQVTQMGQEVILRCVPISNHLYFYWYRQILGQKVEFLVSFYNNEISEKSEIFDDQFSVERPDGSNFTLKIRSTKLEDSAMYFCASKGQGTSEKLFFGSGTQLSVL.

As regards this clonotype: The junction does not match germline at one end; this may be a read error. The rearrangement links TRBV12-3 or TRBV12-4 to TRBJ1-1; maybe TRBD1 (6 bases). This CDR3 contains 13 residues. The CDR3 nucleotides are TGTGCCAGCGGTTTGAAGGGGGACACTGAAGCTTTCTTT. Protein: CASGLKGDTEAFF.

Many counts were recorded for this clonotype. The chain couples TRBV20-1 to TRBJ2-1; D is possibly TRBD2 (5 bases). The germline V gene has CDR1 DFQATT and CDR2 SNEGSKA (reference sequence). CDR3 size: 14 residues. The V and J ends lost 5 bases and 6 bases respectively, with 17 bases between them. The CDR3 DNA sequence: TGCAGTGCTCCTAGCAGGTTGGGGTCCAATGAGCAGTTCTTC. This codes for CSAPSRLGSNEQFF.

This clonotype has at least ten counts. The chain joins TRBV6-2 or TRBV6-3 to TRBJ1-1; 7 positions match TRBD1. The CDR3 extends over 16 amino acids. Per the germline V gene, CDR1 is MNHEY and CDR2 is SVGEGT. Unmatched junction bases numbered 9, after V lost 2 bases and J lost 3 bases. CDR3 bases: TGTGCCAGCAGTTACGGGACAGAGTCCTATTACACTGAAGCTTTCTTT. Translated: CASSYGTESYYTEAFF.

This clonotype came up many times. This chain joins TRBV6-4 and TRBJ1-1; TRBD1 agrees at 8 bases. CDR3 length: 16 residues. Looked up from germline, CDR1 is MRHNA and CDR2 is SNTAGT. V trimming: 6 bases; J trimming: 5 bases; junction bases outside the gene matches: 14. The CDR3 reads CASRDRQTGAATEAFF. The CDR3 DNA reads TGTGCCAGCAGGGATCGCCAGACAGGGGCGGCTACTGAAGCTTTCTTT.

The rearrangement uses TRBV20-1 and TRBJ1-1; no clear D gene. Trimming took 1 base from V and 4 from J, leaving 13 bases between them. The CDR3 length is 14 residues. The V gene's germline CDR1 is DFQATT and CDR2 SNEGSKA (reference sequence). DNA of the CDR3: TGCAGTGCTAGAGGGGATACTAGCGTCACTGAAGCTTTCTTT. Protein: CSARGDTSVTEAFF.